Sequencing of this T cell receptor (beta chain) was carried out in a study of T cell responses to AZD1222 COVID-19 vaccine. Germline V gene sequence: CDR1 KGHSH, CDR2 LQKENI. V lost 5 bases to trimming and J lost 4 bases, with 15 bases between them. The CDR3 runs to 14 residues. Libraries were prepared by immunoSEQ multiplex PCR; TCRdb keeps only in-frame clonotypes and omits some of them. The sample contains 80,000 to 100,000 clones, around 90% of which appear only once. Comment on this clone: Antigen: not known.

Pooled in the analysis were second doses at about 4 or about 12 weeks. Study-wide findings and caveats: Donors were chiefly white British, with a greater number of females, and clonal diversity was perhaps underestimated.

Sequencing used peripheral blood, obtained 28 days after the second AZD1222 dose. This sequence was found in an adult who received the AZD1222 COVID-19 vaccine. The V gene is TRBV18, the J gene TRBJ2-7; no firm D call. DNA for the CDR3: TGTGCCAGCTCATCGCTAGGAACCGGTTACGAGCAGTACTTC. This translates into CASSSLGTGYEQYF. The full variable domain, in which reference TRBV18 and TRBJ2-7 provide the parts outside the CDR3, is NAGVMQNPRHLVRRRGQEARLRCSPMKGHSHVYWYRQLPEEGLKFMVYLQKENIIDESGMPKERFSAEFPKEGPSILRIQQVVRGDSAAYFCASSSLGTGYEQYFGPGTRLTVT.